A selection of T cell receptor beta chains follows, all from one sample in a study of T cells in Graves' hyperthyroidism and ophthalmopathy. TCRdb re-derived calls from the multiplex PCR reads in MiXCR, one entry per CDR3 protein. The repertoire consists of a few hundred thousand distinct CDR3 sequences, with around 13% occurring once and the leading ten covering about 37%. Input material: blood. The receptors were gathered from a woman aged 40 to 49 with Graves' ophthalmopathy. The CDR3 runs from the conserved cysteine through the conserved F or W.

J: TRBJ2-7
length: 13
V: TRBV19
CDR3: CASKGGTTYEQYF

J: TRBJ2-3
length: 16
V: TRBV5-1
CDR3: CASSLAGQGISDTQYF

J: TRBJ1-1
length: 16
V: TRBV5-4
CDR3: CASSFGRVPMNTEAFF

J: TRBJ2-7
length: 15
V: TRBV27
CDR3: CASSDQGPRPREQYF

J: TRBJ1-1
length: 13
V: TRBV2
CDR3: CASNDDRRDEAFF

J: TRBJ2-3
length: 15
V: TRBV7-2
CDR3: CASSRQLGVGDTQYF

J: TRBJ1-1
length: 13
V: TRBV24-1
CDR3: CATSDRQGKAAFF

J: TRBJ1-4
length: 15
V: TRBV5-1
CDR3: CASSPTGGPNEKLFF

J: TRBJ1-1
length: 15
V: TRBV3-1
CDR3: CASNRDRVGLFEAFF

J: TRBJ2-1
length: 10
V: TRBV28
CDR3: CASGLNEQFF

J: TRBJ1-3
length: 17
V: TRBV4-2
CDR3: CASSQDSRSYVGNTLYF

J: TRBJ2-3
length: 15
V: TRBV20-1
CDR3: CSARVGAGAPDTQYF

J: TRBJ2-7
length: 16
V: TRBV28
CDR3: CASSLKGTSGRIEQYF